Each of the 30 T cell receptor beta chains below was sequenced from the same sample in a study of T-cell memory formation after mild COVID-19. Each CDR3 protein gets one entry after TCRdb re-called the 5' RACE reads with MiXCR. The sample has under 600,000 distinct CDR3 sequences, approximately 21% seen once. The source material was PBMCs or a T cell subset sorted from them (not recorded which). These receptors were obtained from an adult woman who had mild COVID-19 (a few samples of this study predate the infection). Cell type and time point are not known.

This clonotype was seen only a few times. This chain connects TRBV5-1 to TRBJ2-7, with 10 positions matching TRBD2. V lost 5 bases to trimming and J lost 4 bases; unmatched junction nucleotides: 9. The CDR3 extends over 15 amino acids. Germline V gene data show CDR1 as SGHRS and CDR2 as YFSETQ. Here the CDR3 reads CASRRLAGEGYEQYF. Written as DNA, the CDR3 is TGCGCCAGCAGAAGGCTAGCGGGAGAAGGGTACGAGCAGTACTTC.

This clonotype was counted between two and nine times. The DNA for the CDR3 is TGCGCCAGCAGCCCTTTGGCGGGGGGGCCGGCGGCGACAGATACGCAGTATTTT. Translated, it gives CASSPLAGGPAATDTQYF. This sequence joins TRBV5-1 and TRBJ2-3, with 9 positions matching TRBD2. J gave up 3 bases and V 4 bases, and 15 bases lay outside the gene matches. Germline loops: CDR1 SGHRS, CDR2 YFSETQ. This CDR3 comprises 18 residues.

The V and J genes are TRBV7-2 and TRBJ1-1, with D uncertain. V lost 0 bases and J 0 bases, leaving 11 bases between the germline ends. The CDR3 has 16 residues. CDR1 SGHTA and CDR2 FQGNSA come from the germline V gene. The CDR3 nucleotides are TGTGCCAGCAGCTTAGCTCCCCCGATCATGAACACTGAAGCTTTCTTT. This translates into CASSLAPPIMNTEAFF.

The chain recombines TRBV4-1 with TRBJ1-1; D is ambiguous. Trimming left V 0 bases short and J 5 bases short, with 13 bases between. The CDR3 loop spans 15 amino acids. The germline V gene encodes CDR1 MGHRA and CDR2 YSYEKL. The CDR3 nucleotides are TGCGCCAGCAGCCAAGAGACGGGAGCGCGGACTGAAGCTTTCTTT. Translated, it gives CASSQETGARTEAFF.

V is TRBV18 and J is TRBJ2-7; D could derive from TRBD1 or TRBD2 (5 bases each). V lost 3 bases and J lost 2, with 8 bases in between. CDR1 and CDR2 from the germline V gene are KGHSH and LQKENI. The CDR3 is 13 residues long. This chain's CDR3 is CASSPKGPYEQYF. CDR3 DNA sequence: TGTGCCAGCTCACCGAAGGGACCCTACGAGCAGTACTTC.

V usage is TRBV7-8 and J usage is TRBJ1-4; 8 nucleotides align to TRBD1. Per the germline V gene, CDR1 is SGHVS and CDR2 is FQNEAQ. The V and J ends lost 5 bases and 8 bases, in that order; junction bases with no gene match: 10. There are 15 residues in the CDR3. The CDR3 DNA reads TGTGCCAGCAGCCAGAGACAGGGGACCAGGGAAAAACTGTTTTTT. This codes for CASSQRQGTREKLFF.

This sequence joins TRBV6-6 and TRBJ1-3; D not resolved. Germline V gene lookup returns CDR1 MNHNY and CDR2 SVGAGI (reference sequence). The CDR3 extends over 15 amino acids. V shed 0 bases and J shed 2 bases, with 8 bases lying between them. The CDR3 reads CASSYSDDPGNTIYF. CDR3 nucleotide sequence: TGTGCCAGCAGTTACTCGGACGATCCTGGAAACACCATATATTTT.

Only one count was recorded for this clonotype. V gene TRBV12-3 or TRBV12-4 combines with J gene TRBJ2-1; D remains ambiguous. CDR3 length: 12 amino acids. With 3 bases removed from V and 8 bases from J, the gap between germline ends came to 8 bases. CDR3 sequence reads: CASSFVLHEQFF. The CDR3 bases are TGTGCCAGCAGTTTCGTCTTACATGAGCAGTTCTTC.

In this sample, this clonotype turned up a few times. The V call is TRBV12-3 or TRBV12-4, the J call TRBJ2-3, with D tentatively TRBD1 or TRBD2 (5 bases each). Trimming took 4 bases from V and 0 from J, leaving 17 bases between them. The CDR3 spans 17 residues. The CDR3 region is CASSSHGTVLSTDTQYF. The CDR3 DNA reads as TGTGCCAGCAGTTCCCACGGGACCGTTTTAAGCACAGATACGCAGTATTTT.

This clonotype was seen just once. V usage is TRBV7-9 and J usage is TRBJ1-1; possible D gene TRBD1, 5 bases. Germline CDR1 and CDR2: SEHNR and FQNEAQ (reference sequence). The CDR3 spans 15 residues. V shed 4 bases and J shed 1 base, with 13 bases lying between them. For the CDR3, the DNA is TGTGCCAGCAGCTCCTTCCAGGGCTCGAACACTGAAGCTTTCTTT. Translation gives CASSSFQGSNTEAFF.

This rearrangement joins TRBV7-2 to TRBJ2-1; D call uncertain. This CDR3 has 13 amino acids. Germline-derived CDR1 and CDR2 are SGHTA and FQGNSA. Between the trimmed V and J ends, which lost 2 bases and 3 bases, there was a span of 5 bases. CDR3 coding DNA: TGTGCCAGCAGCTTACAGTACTACAATGAGCAGTTCTTC. Its translation is CASSLQYYNEQFF.

V usage is TRBV7-9 and J usage is TRBJ1-2; 9 nucleotides agree with TRBD1. CDR3 size: 14 residues. From germline, CDR1 is SEHNR and CDR2 FQNEAQ (reference sequence). V was pared by 3 bases and J by 6 bases, with 5 bases of the junction left unmatched. The CDR3 sequence is CASSFRDRADGYTF. The DNA for the CDR3 is TGTGCCAGCAGCTTCCGGGACAGGGCGGATGGCTACACCTTC.

This rearrangement joins TRBV24-1 to TRBJ1-2, with TRBD1 as a possible D gene (5 bases). Per germline, CDR1 KGHDR and CDR2 SFDVKD. The CDR3 spans 13 residues. The germline V and J ends were trimmed by 2 bases and 8 bases, with 11 bases remaining between them. CDR3 nucleotide sequence: TGTGCCACCAGTGATTCAGGGACCGCCGGCTACACCTTC. Protein: CATSDSGTAGYTF.

This clonotype occurred a few times. The chain recombines TRBV6-4 with TRBJ2-1; TRBD2 matches 7 bases. CDR3 length: 14 residues. Germline CDR1 reads MRHNA; CDR2 reads SNTAGT. Unmatched junction bases numbered 5, after V lost 8 bases and J lost 1 base. The CDR3 region has the DNA TGTGCCAGCCGGGAGGACGGGTCCTACAATGAGCAGTTCTTC. It specifies CASREDGSYNEQFF.

This clonotype appeared a few times. The chain recombines TRBV20-1 with TRBJ1-2; D is unclear. The germline CDR1 and CDR2 sequences are DFQATT and SNEGSKA (reference sequence). With 1 base removed from V and 4 bases from J, the gap between germline ends came to 13 bases. The CDR3 length is 14 residues. CDR3 nucleotides: TGCAGTGCTAGAGCTCCGGTAGGAGGCTATGGCTACACCTTC. Protein product: CSARAPVGGYGYTF.

The gene calls are TRBV4-1 and TRBJ1-1; D remains unclear. V was pared by 3 bases and J by 5 bases, with 19 bases between. The CDR3 runs 16 residues. Per the germline V gene, CDR1 is MGHRA and CDR2 is YSYEKL. CDR3 in DNA: TGCGCCAGCAGCCATTCGATCCGGGCAATGGGGACTGAAGCTTTCTTT. It encodes CASSHSIRAMGTEAFF.

This clonotype has only a few counts. This chain uses TRBV9 with TRBJ1-2; a possible D gene is TRBD1 (6 bases). V dropped 0 bases and J dropped 3 bases, with 15 bases sitting between them. The length of the CDR3 is 16 residues. Germline values: CDR1 SGDLS, CDR2 YYNGEE. The CDR3 DNA follows: TGTGCCAGCAGCGTAGGAATGAGGGACACCTACTATGGCTACACCTTC. It yields the protein CASSVGMRDTYYGYTF.

This clonotype has just a few counts. The V gene is TRBV6-5, the J gene TRBJ2-7; unclear D gene. The germline V and J ends were trimmed by 0 bases and 3 bases, with 9 bases remaining between them. The CDR3 has 14 residues. CDR1 and CDR2 (germline): MNHEY, SVGAGI. CDR3 amino acids: CASSYSSVNYEQYF. The CDR3 coding sequence is TGTGCCAGCAGTTACTCGTCAGTCAACTACGAGCAGTACTTC.

This clonotype was seen only a few times. The V gene is TRBV29-1, the J gene TRBJ2-1; the match to TRBD2 covers 7 bases. Germline assignment: CDR1 SQVTM and CDR2 ANQGSEA. The ends lost 2 bases at V and 8 bases at J; junction bases unmatched: 9. There are 14 residues in the CDR3. The CDR3 region is CSVEWGGTSDEQFF. The CDR3 DNA is TGCAGCGTTGAATGGGGTGGTACTAGCGATGAGCAGTTCTTC.

V usage is TRBV2 and J usage is TRBJ2-5, with 10 bases lining up with TRBD2. CDR3 size: 17 residues. With 4 bases clipped from V and 1 base from J, the junction kept 9 bases outside the gene matches. Germline loops: CDR1 SNHLY, CDR2 FYNNEI. CDR3 residues: CASSGGTSADFQETQYF. Here the CDR3 DNA reads TGTGCCAGCAGTGGGGGGACTAGCGCTGACTTCCAAGAGACCCAGTACTTC.

The J gene is TRBJ1-2, the V gene TRBV19, with 8 positions matching TRBD1. Germline CDR1 LNHDA, CDR2 SQIVND (reference sequence). The J segment lost 2 bases and the V segment lost 6 bases, leaving 8 bases of the junction unmatched. The CDR3 sequence is 15 residues long. The CDR3 protein is CASRSLQGVNYGYTF. The DNA for the CDR3 is TGTGCCAGTAGGTCTTTACAGGGGGTGAACTATGGCTACACCTTC.

This clonotype has ten or more counts. This chain joins TRBV5-5 and TRBJ2-7; 7 nucleotides match TRBD1. With V trimmed by 5 bases and J by 0 bases, 8 bases remained unmatched. This CDR3 region has 15 residues. Germline values: CDR1 SGHKS, CDR2 YYEKEE (reference sequence). Here the CDR3 DNA reads TGTGCCAGCAGTTCTAGGGGGCCTATCTCCTACGAGCAGTACTTC. Amino acid sequence: CASSSRGPISYEQYF.

The chain recombines TRBV28 with TRBJ2-7; 7 positions agree with TRBD1. Per germline, CDR1 MDHEN and CDR2 SYDVKM. The junction had 4 bases not matched to a gene; V was cut back by 6 bases and J by 2 bases. The CDR3 is 13 residues long. Here the CDR3 reads CASRRGGTYEQYV. CDR3 coding DNA: TGTGCCAGCAGGCGAGGGGGCACCTACGAGCAGTACGTC.

This clonotype was seen a handful of times. V and J are TRBV5-1 and TRBJ2-7; D gene ambiguous. The CDR3 has 12 amino acids. Trimming took 9 bases from V and 6 from J, leaving 16 bases between them. CDR1 and CDR2 from the germline V gene are SGHRS and YFSETQ. The CDR3 protein is CAIGRVGGEQYF. The DNA of the CDR3 is TGCGCCATCGGCCGGGTGGGTGGCGAGCAGTACTTC.

There are a few counts of this clonotype. The chain employs TRBV7-9 and TRBJ2-3; 10 positions agree with TRBD2. J gave up 6 bases and V 6 bases, and 6 bases lay outside the gene matches. The germline V gene encodes CDR1 SEHNR and CDR2 FQNEAQ (reference sequence). The CDR3 runs 14 residues. The DNA of the CDR3 is TGTGCCAGCAGGAGCGGGGGGGCTAGGGATACGCAGTATTTT. Translation gives CASRSGGARDTQYF.

V is TRBV12-3 or TRBV12-4 and J is TRBJ1-1; D is possibly TRBD1 (5 bases). The germline V and J ends were trimmed by 2 bases and 10 bases, with 11 bases remaining between them. This CDR3 contains 12 residues. For the CDR3, the DNA is TGTGCCAGCAGTTTAAGGGGTCAGGGAGCTTTCTTT. Protein: CASSLRGQGAFF.

This clonotype was observed a few times. The chain employs TRBV7-9 and TRBJ1-5; possible D gene TRBD1, 6 bases. V was trimmed by 3 bases and J by 2 bases, leaving 11 bases between them. Germline-derived CDR1 and CDR2 are SEHNR and FQNEAQ (reference sequence). The CDR3 has 15 amino acids. The CDR3 sequence is CASSLRGGGNQPQHF. The CDR3, as DNA: TGTGCCAGCAGCTTGCGAGGGGGAGGCAATCAGCCCCAGCATTTT.

The genes are TRBV14 and TRBJ2-1; 9 nucleotides line up with TRBD2. CDR1 is SGHDN, CDR2 FVKESK, per germline. Germline trimming cut 3 bases from V and 10 bases from J; bases unmatched to any gene: 16. There are 17 residues in the CDR3. CDR3 bases: TGTGCCAGCAGCCAGATAGTGGGTAGCGGGAGATTCAACGAGCAGTTCTTC. It yields the protein CASSQIVGSGRFNEQFF.

This clonotype has a handful of counts. The chain joins TRBV6-2 or TRBV6-3 to TRBJ2-7; D gene unclear. The CDR3 consists of 13 residues. Germline V gives CDR1 MNHEY, CDR2 SVGEGT. V was shortened by 2 bases and J by 3 bases, with 8 bases between the two germline ends. CDR3 residues: CASSYITYYEQYF. The CDR3 coding sequence is TGTGCCAGCAGTTACATCACCTACTACGAGCAGTACTTC.

The chain is built from TRBV7-9 and TRBJ2-3; TRBD2 is a possible D gene (5 bases). The CDR3 sequence is 16 residues long. V lost 5 bases and J lost 3, with 18 bases in between. The germline CDR1 and CDR2 sequences are SEHNR and FQNEAQ (reference sequence). This CDR3 is CASSAARGKDTDTQYF. Here the CDR3 DNA reads TGTGCCAGCAGCGCCGCCCGGGGAAAGGATACAGATACGCAGTATTTT.